These 3 T cell receptor beta chains were sequenced from one sample in a study of T-cell memory formation after mild COVID-19. TCRdb used MiXCR to reprocess the 5' RACE reads, holding one entry per CDR3 protein. In the table there are about 450,000 distinct CDR3 sequences, 23% of which are singletons. The specimen sequenced was PBMCs or a T cell subset sorted from them (not recorded which). The source of these receptors is an adult woman who had mild COVID-19 (a few samples of this study predate the infection). Cell type and time point are not known.

The chain carries TRBV12-3 or TRBV12-4 and TRBJ2-2; no clear D. This CDR3 is built from 13 residues. Trimming left V 3 bases short and J 3 bases short, with 5 bases between. CDR3: CASSFKYTGELFF. The CDR3 DNA sequence: TGTGCCAGCAGTTTCAAGTACACCGGGGAGCTGTTTTTT.

This sequence joins TRBV4-3 and TRBJ2-3; D gene unclear. V was cut by 2 bases and J by 4 bases, with 10 bases left in between. The CDR3 is 14 amino acids. From germline, CDR1 is LGHNA and CDR2 YSLEER. CDR3 sequence: CASSQNLLADTQYF. The DNA of the CDR3 is TGCGCCAGCAGCCAAAATCTACTGGCAGATACGCAGTATTTT.

This clonotype was found a few times. The V gene is TRBV6-5, the J gene TRBJ2-1; TRBD2 aligns across 11 bases. CDR3 length: 17 residues. Losses at the gene ends were 4 bases for V and 0 bases for J; bases not matched to a gene: 5. Germline values: CDR1 MNHEY, CDR2 SVGAGI. The CDR3 region has the DNA TGTGCCAGCAGTTCCCGACTAGCGGGGCCCTCCTACAATGAGCAGTTCTTC. This translates into CASSSRLAGPSYNEQFF.